This T cell receptor beta chain derives from a study of T cell responses to AZD1222 COVID-19 vaccine. CDR1 is LNHDA, CDR2 SQIVND, per germline (reference sequence). The CDR3 is 15 amino acids. V lost 4 bases and J lost 8, with 17 bases in between. The protocol was immunoSEQ multiplex PCR, while the TCRdb copy is restricted to in-frame clones and leaves out a portion. The sample lists roughly 100,000 clones, over 90% seen once, with 5% in the top ten. The rearrangement uses TRBV19 and TRBJ1-4; TRBD1 is a possible D gene (6 bases). This material consisted of peripheral blood, taken on day 0 of AZD1222 vaccination. The TCR was taken from an adult in good health. This chain's CDR3 is CASSRTGTLGEKLFF. The DNA of the CDR3 is TGTGCCAGTAGTAGGACCGGGACACTGGGGGAAAAACTGTTTTTT.